Listed below are T cell receptor beta chains from one sample, sequenced in a study of T cells in pancreatic ductal adenocarcinoma. The data were produced by immunoSEQ multiplex PCR, yet TCRdb's version contains in-frame clones alone and is incomplete. The sample consists of about 98,000 clones, nearly 95% of them appearing once. Sequences were obtained from PBMCs. The source of these receptors is a human donor with pancreatic ductal adenocarcinoma. The CDR3 runs from the conserved cysteine through the conserved F or W. Fields, in order: D gene, J gene, V gene, CDR3 DNA, CDR3 protein. The D gene is left open where the match is weak.

D: TRBD1
J: TRBJ2-2
V: TRBV7-2
DNA: TGTGCCAGCAGCTTACTCCCAGGGGGCGCAAGTAGCACCGGGGAGCTGTTTTTT
CDR3: CASSLLPGGASSTGELFF

D: -
J: TRBJ1-5
V: TRBV18
DNA: TGTGCCAGCTCAAAGGACAGCGATCAGCCCCAGCATTTT
CDR3: CASSKDSDQPQHF

D: -
J: TRBJ1-4
V: TRBV11-2
DNA: TGTGCCAGCAGCTTACAGGGCGGAGGGGAAAAACTGTTTTTT
CDR3: CASSLQGGGEKLFF

D: -
J: TRBJ2-3
V: TRBV5-1
DNA: TGCGCCAGCAGCTCGGACAACACAGATACGCAGTATTTT
CDR3: CASSSDNTDTQYF

D: TRBD1
J: TRBJ1-2
V: TRBV6-5
DNA: TGTGCCAGCAGTTACTCGAGGGACAGCTATGGCTACACCTTC
CDR3: CASSYSRDSYGYTF

D: TRBD1
J: TRBJ2-1
V: TRBV4-1
DNA: TGCGCCAGCAGCCAAGCTGGACAGGGGGACTCCTACAATGAGCAGTTCTTC
CDR3: CASSQAGQGDSYNEQFF

D: -
J: TRBJ1-2
V: TRBV28
DNA: TGTGCCAGCAGTTTGGCGGCCCCCCGTGGCTACACCTTC
CDR3: CASSLAAPRGYTF

D: TRBD1
J: TRBJ2-1
V: TRBV28
DNA: TGTGCCAGCAGTCCTTACCGTGGACAGGGCAATGAGCAGTTCTTC
CDR3: CASSPYRGQGNEQFF

D: TRBD1
J: TRBJ1-5
V: TRBV4-1
DNA: TGCGCCAGCAGCCAAGGACAGGGGGATCAGCCCCAGCATTTT
CDR3: CASSQGQGDQPQHF

D: TRBD2
J: TRBJ2-3
V: TRBV28
DNA: TGTGCCAGCAGTTTACCCGGGGCGGGAGAGGCGGCAGATACGCAGTATTTT
CDR3: CASSLPGAGEAADTQYF

D: TRBD2
J: TRBJ2-7
V: TRBV20-1
DNA: TGCAGTGCTACTAGCGGTTACGAGCAGTACTTC
CDR3: CSATSGYEQYF

D: -
J: TRBJ2-3
V: TRBV7-2
DNA: TGTGCCAGCAGCCTCGGGGACACAGATACGCAGTATTTT
CDR3: CASSLGDTDTQYF

D: -
J: TRBJ1-1
V: TRBV5-1
DNA: TGCGCCAGCAGCTTATCCGCGGGGGACCCCACTGAAGCTTTCTTT
CDR3: CASSLSAGDPTEAFF

D: -
J: TRBJ2-3
V: TRBV11-2
DNA: TGTGCCAGCAGCTTAGCGGGGTCGCAGTATTTT
CDR3: CASSLAGSQYF

D: -
J: TRBJ2-2
V: TRBV2
DNA: TGTGCCAGCAGTTCCGGGAGAGACACCGGGGAGCTGTTTTTT
CDR3: CASSSGRDTGELFF

D: -
J: TRBJ2-2
V: TRBV5-6
DNA: TGTGCCAGCAGCTTTTTGGACATCACCGGGGAGCTGTTTTTT
CDR3: CASSFLDITGELFF

D: -
J: TRBJ2-5
V: TRBV18
DNA: TGTGCCAGCTCACCGGGGCGGTCTGACGAGCGAAAGACCCAGTACTTC
CDR3: CASSPGRSDERKTQYF

D: -
J: TRBJ1-5
V: TRBV19
DNA: TGTGCCAGTAGTATAGATGCCGGGGTAGGTCAGCCCCAGCATTTT
CDR3: CASSIDAGVGQPQHF

D: -
J: TRBJ2-5
V: TRBV7-9
DNA: TGTGCCAGCAGCTTAGGCGCGGCCCAAGAGACCCAGTACTTC
CDR3: CASSLGAAQETQYF

D: -
J: TRBJ2-7
V: TRBV7-9
DNA: TGTGCCAGCAGCCCATCACGGACAAATTACGAGCAGTACTTC
CDR3: CASSPSRTNYEQYF

D: TRBD1
J: TRBJ1-4
V: TRBV7-9
DNA: TGTGCCAGCAGTTACCGGGACAGAAATGAAAAACTGTTTTTT
CDR3: CASSYRDRNEKLFF

D: -
J: TRBJ1-1
V: TRBV7-2
DNA: TGTGCCAGCAGCTTAGGGGCCCTCATGAACACTGAAGCTTTCTTT
CDR3: CASSLGALMNTEAFF

D: TRBD2
J: TRBJ2-1
V: TRBV11-2
DNA: TGTGCCAGCAGCGCAGGACTAGCGGTCGATGAGCAGTTCTTC
CDR3: CASSAGLAVDEQFF

D: TRBD1
J: TRBJ2-7
V: TRBV5-1
DNA: TGCGCCAGCAGCTTGGTATTGGGACAGGGGTACGAGCAGTACTTC
CDR3: CASSLVLGQGYEQYF

D: -
J: TRBJ1-2
V: TRBV10-3
DNA: TGTGCCATCACGAAGGACCGGGAGAGTGGCTACACCTTC
CDR3: CAITKDRESGYTF

D: -
J: TRBJ2-7
V: TRBV18
DNA: TGTGCCAGCTCACCAGAGATCCTCTACGAGCAGTACTTC
CDR3: CASSPEILYEQYF

D: TRBD2
J: TRBJ2-7
V: TRBV9
DNA: TGTGCCAGCAGCGCCGTCCCCTCGGGACTAGCGGTCTACGAGCAGTACTTC
CDR3: CASSAVPSGLAVYEQYF

D: TRBD2
J: TRBJ2-7
V: TRBV5-6
DNA: TGTGCCAGCAGCTCCTTCCGGGGGGGAACGGGCGAGCAGTACTTC
CDR3: CASSSFRGGTGEQYF

D: -
J: TRBJ2-3
V: TRBV11-2
DNA: TGTGCCAGCAGCTTAGGCAGGAGCACAGATACGCAGTATTTT
CDR3: CASSLGRSTDTQYF

D: -
J: TRBJ1-5
V: TRBV21-1
DNA: TGTGCCAGCAGCAAAGGTCCAAGGACAGCCTTGAAGGTTTATCAGCCCCAGCATTTT
CDR3: CASSKGPRTALKVYQPQHF

D: -
J: TRBJ2-7
V: TRBV2
DNA: TGTGCCAGCAGTGTCCAGTCCTACGAGCAGTACTTC
CDR3: CASSVQSYEQYF

D: TRBD2
J: TRBJ2-3
V: TRBV7-9
DNA: TGTGCCAGCAGCTCCCGAGCGGGATGGGATACGCAGTATTTT
CDR3: CASSSRAGWDTQYF

D: -
J: TRBJ1-5
V: TRBV6-1
DNA: TGTGCCAGCATACCCCAGGGCATGTACCAGCCCCAGCATTTT
CDR3: CASIPQGMYQPQHF

D: -
J: TRBJ2-5
V: TRBV11-2
DNA: TGTGCCAGCAGGCCCAGTTGGCAAGAGACCCAGTACTTC
CDR3: CASRPSWQETQYF

D: TRBD1
J: TRBJ1-5
V: TRBV28
DNA: TGTGCCAGCAGATTGCCAGGGACAGGGTCGGAGCAGCCCCAGCATTTT
CDR3: CASRLPGTGSEQPQHF

D: -
J: TRBJ2-7
V: TRBV5-4
DNA: TGTGCCAGCAGCCGACACTCCCGAGAGCAGTACTTC
CDR3: CASSRHSREQYF

D: -
J: TRBJ2-7
V: TRBV10-1
DNA: TGCGCCACGCTTGTTTTACGCGGGACAGAGACCTACGAGCAGTACTTC
CDR3: CATLVLRGTETYEQYF

D: -
J: TRBJ2-5
V: TRBV5-1
DNA: TGCGCCAGCAGCGAGTTACCGGGAAGAGGCGAGACCCAGTACTTC
CDR3: CASSELPGRGETQYF

D: -
J: TRBJ2-3
V: TRBV10-3
DNA: TGTGCCATCAGAGGACTCTATAACACAGATACGCAGTATTTT
CDR3: CAIRGLYNTDTQYF

D: -
J: TRBJ1-3
V: TRBV30
DNA: TGTGCCTGGACCGAGTCTGGAAACACCATATATTTT
CDR3: CAWTESGNTIYF